The 10 T cell receptor beta chains reported below all come from one sample, sequenced in a study of shared clonotypes between healthy human individuals. Only in-frame clones appear in the TCRdb table, and some are missing; sequencing was by immunoSEQ multiplex PCR. The sample has just over 2,000,000 clones, about 95% seen once. Terminally differentiated effector memory CD45RA+ cells were excluded by CCR7 positive selection of CD45RO-negative cells. Material for sequencing was naive CD8+ T cells sorted from blood. The receptor set was obtained from a man between 18 and 29 years old in good health.

The chain uses TRBV5-5 and TRBJ2-7, with 8 bases aligning to TRBD2. This CDR3 spans 17 amino acids. CDR1 is SGHKS, CDR2 YYEKEE, per germline (reference sequence). The V and J ends lost 3 bases and 5 bases, in that order; junction bases with no gene match: 16. The CDR3 reads CASSSMERERRGNEQYF. DNA of the CDR3: TGTGCCAGCAGCTCCATGGAGCGGGAGAGGCGGGGAAACGAGCAGTACTTC.

This chain links TRBV27 with TRBJ1-2; a possible D gene is TRBD1 (5 bases). This CDR3 has 18 residues. The V gene lost 1 base and the J gene lost 6 bases, with 24 bases spanning the gap. Germline V CDR1 and CDR2: MNHEY, SMNVEV (reference sequence). CDR3 bases: TGTGCCAGCAGTTTATGGGGGTTGGGCACCTTGAGATGGGATGGCTACACCTTC. This codes for CASSLWGLGTLRWDGYTF.

The chain recombines TRBV4-1 with TRBJ2-2; D perhaps matches TRBD2 (6 bases). This CDR3 is built from 14 residues. In germline, CDR1 is MGHRA, CDR2 YSYEKL. Trimming cost V 2 bases and J 4 bases, with 8 bases left between them. The CDR3 sequence: CASSQSSGTGELFF. The CDR3 nucleotides read TGCGCCAGCAGCCAAAGTAGCGGCACCGGGGAGCTGTTTTTT.

This clone has ten or more counts. The J gene is TRBJ1-1, the V gene TRBV27; D perhaps matches TRBD1 (6 bases). V lost 7 bases and J 3 bases, leaving 12 bases between the germline ends. Germline loops: CDR1 MNHEY, CDR2 SMNVEV (reference sequence). The CDR3 consists of 13 residues. Written as DNA, the CDR3 is TGTGCCAGCAAGCTCCAGGGGTACACTGAAGCTTTCTTT. Translated, it gives CASKLQGYTEAFF.

The chain employs TRBV6-7 and TRBJ1-4; D is unresolved. Being an ORF, TRBV6-7 has a function that is uncertain. This CDR3 contains 15 residues. V was shortened by 2 bases and J by 8 bases, with 15 bases between the two germline ends. The CDR3 DNA reads TGTGCCAGCAGTTACATGAGGGCAGCCAGCGAAAAACTGTTTTTT. Its translation: CASSYMRAASEKLFF.

This clone has only one observation. The genes are TRBV9 and TRBJ2-7; perhaps TRBD2 as D (8 bases). The CDR3 consists of 15 residues. Germline V lookup: CDR1 SGDLS, CDR2 YYNGEE. Trimming removed 3 bases at V and 6 bases at J, with 19 bases between. The CDR3 is CASSDGGETGLEQYF. Here the CDR3 DNA reads TGTGCCAGCAGCGACGGGGGGGAGACAGGGCTCGAGCAGTACTTC.

The chain has TRBV29-1 and TRBJ2-5; 11 bases match TRBD2. The V segment lost 0 bases and the J segment 5 bases; nucleotides outside the gene matches: 20. The CDR3 runs 20 residues. From germline, CDR1 is SQVTM and CDR2 ANQGSEA. CDR3 bases: TGCAGCGTTGAAGATCCCCCCTTAGCGGGGGGGCTAAAATTGATGGAGACCCAGTACTTC. It is translated as CSVEDPPLAGGLKLMETQYF.

The rearrangement links TRBV6-6 to TRBJ2-1; 7 bases line up with TRBD2. The CDR3 has 11 residues. The V gene's germline CDR1 is MNHNY and CDR2 SVGAGI (reference sequence). The trim removed 8 bases at V and 12 bases at J, leaving 7 bases unmatched. In DNA, the CDR3 is TGTGCCAGCTGGGAGGGAAGTGGGCAGTTCTTC. Translating it yields CASWEGSGQFF.

V gene TRBV15 combines with J gene TRBJ2-7; no reliable D call. With 3 bases removed from V and 2 bases from J, the gap between germline ends came to 8 bases. The CDR3 runs 13 residues. The germline V gene has CDR1 LNHNV and CDR2 YYDKDF (reference sequence). This CDR3 is CATSSDLTYEQYF. The CDR3 DNA reads TGTGCCACCAGCAGCGACTTAACCTACGAGCAGTACTTC.

CDR3: CASSLGYGGAYEQYF. The CDR3 DNA sequence: TGTGCCAGCAGCTTAGGCTACGGGGGAGCGTACGAGCAGTACTTC. The chain carries TRBV11-2 and TRBJ2-7, with D perhaps matching TRBD2 (6 bases). Trimming left V 1 base short and J 4 bases short, with 14 bases between. Germline V gene lookup returns CDR1 SGHAT and CDR2 FQNNGV. The CDR3 has 15 residues.